Below, one TCR beta chain is given with its context. Its antigen is as yet unknown. Looked up from germline, CDR1 is MNHEY and CDR2 is SMNVEV (reference sequence). CDR3 length: 14 residues. V shed 5 bases, J shed 6 bases, and the junction held 6 bases outside the gene matches. These data originate in a study of cytomegalovirus exposure and HLA in healthy donors. Study summary: A subsequent analysis stated that the 100 to 150 validation repertoires were run on the same platform as the roughly 700 first-cohort repertoires.

TCRdb's copy holds only in-frame clones and misses some; the assay was immunoSEQ multiplex PCR. The table shows roughly 60,000 clones, with about 93% occurring only once. General study results and limits: Most TCR sequences proved rare, with some public TCRs found in many donors. TCR beta chains numbering approximately 150 were designated cytomegalovirus-associated.

Separate from the approximately 720-subject first cohort, the approximately 120-subject validation cohort was the one that the donors belonged to. The receptor was derived from a young man in good health and CMV-seronegative. Source material: PBMCs. This rearrangement joins TRBV27 to TRBJ2-1; 8 positions match TRBD2. The CDR3 coding sequence is TGTGCCAGCAGTAAGTCACTAGCGGTCAATGAGCAGTTCTTC. Its protein product is CASSKSLAVNEQFF.